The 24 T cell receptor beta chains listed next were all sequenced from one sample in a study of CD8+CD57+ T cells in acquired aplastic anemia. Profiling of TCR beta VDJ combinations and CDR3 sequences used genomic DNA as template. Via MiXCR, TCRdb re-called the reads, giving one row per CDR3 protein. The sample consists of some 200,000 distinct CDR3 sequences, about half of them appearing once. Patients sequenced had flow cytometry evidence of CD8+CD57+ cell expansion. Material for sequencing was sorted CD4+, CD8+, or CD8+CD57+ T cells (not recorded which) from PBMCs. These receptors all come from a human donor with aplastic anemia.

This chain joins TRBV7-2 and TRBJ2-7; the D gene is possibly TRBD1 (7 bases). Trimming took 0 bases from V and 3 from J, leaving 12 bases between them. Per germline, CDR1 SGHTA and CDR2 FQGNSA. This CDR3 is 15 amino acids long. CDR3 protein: CASSLAGGQFYEQYF. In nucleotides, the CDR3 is TGTGCCAGCAGCTTAGCGGGGGGACAGTTCTACGAGCAGTACTTC.

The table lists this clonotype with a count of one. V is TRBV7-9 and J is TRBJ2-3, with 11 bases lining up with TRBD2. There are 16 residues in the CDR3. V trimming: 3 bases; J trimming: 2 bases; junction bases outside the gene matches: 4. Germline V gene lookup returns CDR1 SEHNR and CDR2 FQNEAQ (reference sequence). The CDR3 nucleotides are TGTGCCAGCAGCTTCATTAGCGGGGGGGCCACAGATACGCAGTATTTT. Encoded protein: CASSFISGGATDTQYF.

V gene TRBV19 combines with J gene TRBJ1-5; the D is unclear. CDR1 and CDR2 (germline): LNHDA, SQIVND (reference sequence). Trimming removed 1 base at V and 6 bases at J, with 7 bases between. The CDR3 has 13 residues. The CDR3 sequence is CASSIGGSQPQHF. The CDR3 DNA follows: TGTGCCAGTAGTATAGGGGGATCTCAGCCCCAGCATTTT. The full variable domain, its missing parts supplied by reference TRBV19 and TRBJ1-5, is DGGITQSPKYLFRKEGQNVTLSCEQNLNHDAMYWYRQDPGQGLRLIYYSQIVNDFQKGDIAEGYSVSREKKESFPLTVTSAQKNPTAFYLCASSIGGSQPQHFGDGTRLSIL.

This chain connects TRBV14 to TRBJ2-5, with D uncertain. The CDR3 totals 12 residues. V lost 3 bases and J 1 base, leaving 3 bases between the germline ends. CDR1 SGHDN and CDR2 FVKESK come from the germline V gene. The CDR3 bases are TGTGCCAGCAGCCAGGTCCAAGAGACCCAGTACTTC. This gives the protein CASSQVQETQYF.

CDR3: CSARDRGVRGEVRPQHF. CDR3 coding DNA: TGCAGTGCTAGAGATCGGGGGGTCAGGGGGGAAGTCAGGCCCCAGCATTTT. The V gene is TRBV20-1, the J gene TRBJ1-5, with 7 bases aligning to TRBD1. Germline V gene lookup returns CDR1 DFQATT and CDR2 SNEGSKA (reference sequence). The ends lost 0 bases at V and 9 bases at J; junction bases unmatched: 17. CDR3 length: 17 amino acids.

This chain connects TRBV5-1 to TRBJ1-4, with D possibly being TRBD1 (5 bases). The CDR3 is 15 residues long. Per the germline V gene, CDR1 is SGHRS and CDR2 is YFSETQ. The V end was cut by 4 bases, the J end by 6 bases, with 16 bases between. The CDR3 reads CASSQYGTDYEKLFF. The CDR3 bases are TGCGCCAGCAGCCAGTACGGGACTGACTATGAAAAACTGTTTTTT.

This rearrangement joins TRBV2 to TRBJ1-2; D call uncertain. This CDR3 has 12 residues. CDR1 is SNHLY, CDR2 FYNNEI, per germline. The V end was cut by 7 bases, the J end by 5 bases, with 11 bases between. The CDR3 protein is CASTGGNYGYTF. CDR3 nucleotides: TGTGCCAGCACGGGAGGGAATTATGGCTACACCTTC. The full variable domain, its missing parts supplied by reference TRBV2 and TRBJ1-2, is EPEVTQTPSHQVTQMGQEVILRCVPISNHLYFYWYRQILGQKVEFLVSFYNNEISEKSEIFDDQFSVERPDGSNFTLKIRSTKLEDSAMYFCASTGGNYGYTFGSGTRLTVV.

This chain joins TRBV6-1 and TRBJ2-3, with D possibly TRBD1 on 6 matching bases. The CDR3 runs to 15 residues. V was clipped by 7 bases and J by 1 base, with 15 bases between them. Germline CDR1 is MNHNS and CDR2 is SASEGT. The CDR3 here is CASKEAGVGTDTQYF. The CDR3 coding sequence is TGTGCCAGCAAAGAAGCAGGGGTGGGCACAGATACGCAGTATTTT.

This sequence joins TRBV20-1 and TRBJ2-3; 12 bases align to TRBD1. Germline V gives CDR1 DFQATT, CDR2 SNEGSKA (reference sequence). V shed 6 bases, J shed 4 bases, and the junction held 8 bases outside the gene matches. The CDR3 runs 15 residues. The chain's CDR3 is CSAVQGTGGADTQYF. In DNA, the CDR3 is TGCAGTGCGGTACAGGGGACAGGGGGCGCAGATACGCAGTATTTT.

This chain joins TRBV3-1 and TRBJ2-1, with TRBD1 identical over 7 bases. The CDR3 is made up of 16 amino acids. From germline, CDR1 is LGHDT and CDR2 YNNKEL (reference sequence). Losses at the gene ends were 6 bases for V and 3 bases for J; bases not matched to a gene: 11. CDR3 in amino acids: CASSSSATGCYNEQFF. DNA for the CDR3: TGTGCCAGCAGTTCCTCCGCGACAGGGTGCTACAATGAGCAGTTCTTC.

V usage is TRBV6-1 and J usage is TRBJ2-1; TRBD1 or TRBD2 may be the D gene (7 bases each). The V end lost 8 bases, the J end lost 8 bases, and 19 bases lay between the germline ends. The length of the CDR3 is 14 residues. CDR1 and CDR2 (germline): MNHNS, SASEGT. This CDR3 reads CASDRAGEGDEQFF. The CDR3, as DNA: TGTGCCAGCGACAGGGCTGGGGAGGGCGATGAGCAGTTCTTC.

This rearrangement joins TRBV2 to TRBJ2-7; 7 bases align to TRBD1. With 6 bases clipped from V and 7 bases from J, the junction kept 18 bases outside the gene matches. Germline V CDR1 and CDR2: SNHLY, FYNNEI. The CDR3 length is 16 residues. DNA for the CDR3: TGTGCCAGCAGCCATGCCGCCGGGACAGCTTCCCATGAGCAGTACTTC. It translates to CASSHAAGTASHEQYF.

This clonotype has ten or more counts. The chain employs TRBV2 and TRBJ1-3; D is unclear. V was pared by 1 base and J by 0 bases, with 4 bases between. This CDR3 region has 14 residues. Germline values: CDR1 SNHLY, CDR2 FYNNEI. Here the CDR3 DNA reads TGTGCCAGCAGTGAAGAGAGCTCTGGAAACACCATATATTTT. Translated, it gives CASSEESSGNTIYF.

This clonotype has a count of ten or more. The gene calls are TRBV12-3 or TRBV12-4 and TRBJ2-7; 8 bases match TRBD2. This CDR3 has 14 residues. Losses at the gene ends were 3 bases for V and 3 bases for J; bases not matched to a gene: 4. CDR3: CASSLRGEGYEQYF. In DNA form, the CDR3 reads TGTGCCAGCAGTTTGCGGGGGGAAGGCTACGAGCAGTACTTC.

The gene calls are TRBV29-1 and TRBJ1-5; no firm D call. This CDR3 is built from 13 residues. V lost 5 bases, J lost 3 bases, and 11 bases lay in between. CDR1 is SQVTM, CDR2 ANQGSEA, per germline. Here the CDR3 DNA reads TGCAGCGTTTTGCCAGATTTCAATCAGCCCCAGCATTTT. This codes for CSVLPDFNQPQHF.

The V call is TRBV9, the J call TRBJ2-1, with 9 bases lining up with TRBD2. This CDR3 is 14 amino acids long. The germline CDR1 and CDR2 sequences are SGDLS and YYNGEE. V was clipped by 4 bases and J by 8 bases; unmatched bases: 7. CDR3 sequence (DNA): TGTGCCAGCAGCCTCCCAGCGGGGGGCGATGAGCAGTTCTTC. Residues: CASSLPAGGDEQFF.

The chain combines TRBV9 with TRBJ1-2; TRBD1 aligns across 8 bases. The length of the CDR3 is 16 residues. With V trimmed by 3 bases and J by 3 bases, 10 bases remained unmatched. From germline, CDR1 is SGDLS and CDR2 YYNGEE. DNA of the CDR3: TGTGCCAGCAGCGCCGCCGGGACAGGACCCCACTATGGCTACACCTTC. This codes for CASSAAGTGPHYGYTF.

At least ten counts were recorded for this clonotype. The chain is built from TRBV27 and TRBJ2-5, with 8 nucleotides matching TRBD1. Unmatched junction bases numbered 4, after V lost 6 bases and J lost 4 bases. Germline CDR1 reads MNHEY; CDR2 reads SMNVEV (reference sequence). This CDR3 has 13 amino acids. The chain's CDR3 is CASRITGGETQYF. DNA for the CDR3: TGTGCCAGCAGGATAACAGGGGGAGAGACCCAGTACTTC.

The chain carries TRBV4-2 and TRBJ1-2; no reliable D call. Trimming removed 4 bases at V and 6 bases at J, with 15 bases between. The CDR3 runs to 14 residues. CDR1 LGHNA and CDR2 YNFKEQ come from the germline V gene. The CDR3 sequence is CASSPRTLPNGYTF. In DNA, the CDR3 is TGTGCCAGCAGCCCCAGGACTCTCCCCAATGGCTACACCTTC.

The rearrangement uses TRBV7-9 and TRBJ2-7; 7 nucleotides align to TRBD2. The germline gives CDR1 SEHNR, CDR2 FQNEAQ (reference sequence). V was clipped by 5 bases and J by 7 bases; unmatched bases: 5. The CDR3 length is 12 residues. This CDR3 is CASSERGEEQYF. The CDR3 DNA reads TGTGCCAGCAGCGAACGGGGGGAAGAGCAGTACTTC.

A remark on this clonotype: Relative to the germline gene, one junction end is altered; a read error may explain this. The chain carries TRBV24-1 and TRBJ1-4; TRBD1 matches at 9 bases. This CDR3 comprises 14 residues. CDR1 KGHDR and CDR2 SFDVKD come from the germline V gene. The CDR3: CATSEYDRGEELFF. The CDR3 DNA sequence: TGCGCCACCAGTGAGTACGACAGGGGGGAAGAACTGTTTTTT.

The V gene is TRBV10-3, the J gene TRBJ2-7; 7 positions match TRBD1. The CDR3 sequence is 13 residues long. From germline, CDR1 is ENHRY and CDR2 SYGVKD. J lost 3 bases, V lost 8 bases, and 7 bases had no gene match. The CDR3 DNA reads TGTGCCATCCAGGGCCCAGGGGGCTACGAGCAGTACTTC. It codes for CAIQGPGGYEQYF.

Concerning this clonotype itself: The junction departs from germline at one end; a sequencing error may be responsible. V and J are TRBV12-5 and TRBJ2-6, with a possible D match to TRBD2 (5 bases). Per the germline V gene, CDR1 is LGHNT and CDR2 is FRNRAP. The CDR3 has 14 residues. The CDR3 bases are TGTGCCAGCAGTTTCCCCGGACGGAGGAACACTGAAGCTTTC. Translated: CASSFPGRRNTEAF.

CDR3 amino acids: CSASPGQFNQPQHF. The DNA for the CDR3 is TGCAGTGCTAGTCCTGGACAGTTCAATCAGCCCCAGCATTTT. V gene TRBV20-1 combines with J gene TRBJ1-5; a weak D match, TRBD1 (6 bases). This CDR3 is 14 amino acids long. Germline V lookup: CDR1 DFQATT, CDR2 SNEGSKA (reference sequence). With 3 bases removed from V and 3 bases from J, the gap between germline ends came to 12 bases.